The T cell receptor (beta chain) under discussion was sequenced for a study of blood T cell repertoires in COVID-19. This clone was detected once. In the original analysis: Amplification of reference gene primers provided the estimated nucleated cell counts. Profiled with immunoSEQ multiplex PCR; TCRdb holds only in-frame clones, not every one. V and J calls and clone size come straight from that table; D and trimming were deduced from the DNA. The data contain some 350,000 clones, approximately 87% of them singletons. This CDR3 is 15 amino acids long. Germline V lookup: CDR1 SNHLY, CDR2 FYNNEI. The V and J ends lost 1 base and 4 bases, in that order; junction bases with no gene match: 2. Participants were aged 18 to 89 years, lived in over 20 US areas, and enrolled virtually.

Sequenced input: PBMCs or T cells enriched from blood (not recorded which). This TCR was sampled from a woman aged 25 to 39 who had recovered from COVID-19. The chain recombines TRBV2 with TRBJ1-2, with 11 bases identical to TRBD1. CDR3 sequence: CASSEEGQGVYGYTF. CDR3 bases: TGTGCCAGCAGTGAAGAGGGACAGGGGGTCTATGGCTACACCTTC.